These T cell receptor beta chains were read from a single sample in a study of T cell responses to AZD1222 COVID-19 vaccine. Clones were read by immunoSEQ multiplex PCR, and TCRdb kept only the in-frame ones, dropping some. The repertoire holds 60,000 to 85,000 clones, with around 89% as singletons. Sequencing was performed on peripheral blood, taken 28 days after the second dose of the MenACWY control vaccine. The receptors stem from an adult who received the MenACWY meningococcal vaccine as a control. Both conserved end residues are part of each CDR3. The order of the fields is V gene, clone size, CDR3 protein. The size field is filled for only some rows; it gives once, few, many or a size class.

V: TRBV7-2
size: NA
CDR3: CASSPTGEGGYTF

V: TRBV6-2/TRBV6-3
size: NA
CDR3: CASSSQGYGYTF

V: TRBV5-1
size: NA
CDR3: CASREDGNTEAFF

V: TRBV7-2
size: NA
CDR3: CASSLVAGPGETQYF

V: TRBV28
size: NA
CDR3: CASSRQGEDTEAFF

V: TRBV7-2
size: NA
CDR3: CASSLTGRGGMDF

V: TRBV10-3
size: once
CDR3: CAISEMIARNEQFF

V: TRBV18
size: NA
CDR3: CASSPRQGMNTEAFF

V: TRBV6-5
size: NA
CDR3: CASLGRGRTEAFF

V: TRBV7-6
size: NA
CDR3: CASSPPGGGGELFF

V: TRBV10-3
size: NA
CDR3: CAISEGGIGGGTDTQYF

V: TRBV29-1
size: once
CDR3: CSVAGFGNTEAFF

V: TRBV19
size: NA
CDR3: CASSVVGGDRMVQPQHF

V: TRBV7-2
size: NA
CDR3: CASSLGGPSYEQYF

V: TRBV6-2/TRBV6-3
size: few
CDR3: CASSYQGGPYEQYF

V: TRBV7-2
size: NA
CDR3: CASSLKGIAVAEAFF

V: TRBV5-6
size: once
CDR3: CASSLDSVPDTQYF

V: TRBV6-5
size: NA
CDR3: CASSSAGVNYGYTF

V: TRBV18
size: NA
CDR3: CASSPRTGGNTGELFF

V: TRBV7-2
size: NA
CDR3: CASSLSTNQGGYTF

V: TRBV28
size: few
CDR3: CASRTGTASYNEQFF

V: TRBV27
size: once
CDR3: CASSLRGSYNEQFF

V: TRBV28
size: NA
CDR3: CASSFNWLDRVNTEAFF

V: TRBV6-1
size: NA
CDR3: CASSEAQGPTSPQHF

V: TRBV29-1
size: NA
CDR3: CSVGLGLASNTGELFF

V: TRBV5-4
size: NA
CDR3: CASSLGPLSGANVLTF

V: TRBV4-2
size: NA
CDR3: CASSPPGQGTGTNEKLFF

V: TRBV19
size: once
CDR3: CATEAGGYTF

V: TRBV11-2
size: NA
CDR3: CASSTAPSDEQYF

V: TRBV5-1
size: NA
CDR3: CASSLLVSGRSHEQYF

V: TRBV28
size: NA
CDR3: CASSGSYNEQFF

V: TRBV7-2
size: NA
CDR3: CASSLYREGAYGYTF

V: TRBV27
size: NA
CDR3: CASSVRQGDQPQHF

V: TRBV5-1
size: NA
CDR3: CASSLGGPGNTIYF

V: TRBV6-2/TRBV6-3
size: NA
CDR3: CASSYSKDTQYF

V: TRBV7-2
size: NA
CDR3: CASSLFPSGGDAPGELFF

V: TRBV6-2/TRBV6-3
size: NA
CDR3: CASSYSRNYEQYF

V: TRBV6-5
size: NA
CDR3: CASSYDKGVGYTF

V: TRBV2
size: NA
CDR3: CASSEDRGSWQARGEQFF

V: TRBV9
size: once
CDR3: CASSVDGRSTEAFF

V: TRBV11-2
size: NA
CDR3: CASSSIRTLEQYF

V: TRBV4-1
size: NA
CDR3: CASSPPVVGVSEQYF

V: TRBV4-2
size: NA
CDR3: CASSPRVADTQYF

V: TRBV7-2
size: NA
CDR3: CASSPWVSSYEQYF

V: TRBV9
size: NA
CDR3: CASSAGQGPNTGELFF

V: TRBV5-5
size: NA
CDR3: CASSPEPNYGYTF

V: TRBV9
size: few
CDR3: CASSATGGTGESPLHF

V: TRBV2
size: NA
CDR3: CASRIRGGTGELFF

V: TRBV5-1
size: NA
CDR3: CASSSGQGGEYGYTF

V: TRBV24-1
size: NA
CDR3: CATSDPRQGYDQPQHF

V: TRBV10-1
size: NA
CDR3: CASSESDIPYEQYF

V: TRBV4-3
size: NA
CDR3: CASSQGTGEWYNEQFF